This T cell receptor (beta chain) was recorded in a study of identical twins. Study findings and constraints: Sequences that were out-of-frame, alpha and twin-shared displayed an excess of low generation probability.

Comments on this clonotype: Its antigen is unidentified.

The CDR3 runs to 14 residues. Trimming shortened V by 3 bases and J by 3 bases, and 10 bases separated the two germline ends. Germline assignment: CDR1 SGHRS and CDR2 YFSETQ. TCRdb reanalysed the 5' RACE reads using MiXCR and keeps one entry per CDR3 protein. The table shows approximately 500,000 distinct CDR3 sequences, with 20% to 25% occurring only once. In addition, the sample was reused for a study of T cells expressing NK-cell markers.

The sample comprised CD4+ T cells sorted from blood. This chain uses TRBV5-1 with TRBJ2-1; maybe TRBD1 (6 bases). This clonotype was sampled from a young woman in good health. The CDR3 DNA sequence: TGCGCCAGCAGCTCCGGGACATACTACAATGAGCAGTTCTTC. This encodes CASSSGTYYNEQFF.